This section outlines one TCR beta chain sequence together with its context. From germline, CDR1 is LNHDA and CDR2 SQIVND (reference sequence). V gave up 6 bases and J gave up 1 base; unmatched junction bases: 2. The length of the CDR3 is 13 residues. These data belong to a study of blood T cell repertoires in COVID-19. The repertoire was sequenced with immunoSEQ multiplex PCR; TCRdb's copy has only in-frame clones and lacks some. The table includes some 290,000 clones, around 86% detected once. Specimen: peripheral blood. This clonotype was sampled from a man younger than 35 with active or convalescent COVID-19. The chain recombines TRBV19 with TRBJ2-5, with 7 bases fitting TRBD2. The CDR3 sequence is CASSRLAQETQYF. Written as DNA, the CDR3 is TGTGCCAGTAGCAGACTAGCCCAAGAGACCCAGTACTTC.